This T cell receptor beta chain was sequenced in a study of CD8+CD57+ T cells in acquired aplastic anemia. About the study: The mean DNA yield obtained from sorted CD4+ and CD8+ cells came to around 3 ug.

Germline V lookup: CDR1 LNHDA, CDR2 SQIVND (reference sequence). V dropped 5 bases and J dropped 9 bases, with 8 bases sitting between them. The CDR3 consists of 11 residues. General study points: Controls did not differ significantly from patients in CD8+ Simpson's diversity. Overlapping CD8+ CDR3 repertoires of patients and controls contained nearly 30 shared sequences.

Regarding this clonotype: The antigen is not known.

Researchers used genomic DNA as the template to profile TCR beta VDJ and CDR3. TCRdb re-derived calls from the reads in MiXCR, one entry per CDR3 protein. Counted here are about 160,000 distinct CDR3 sequences, roughly 40% occurring once; the ten biggest clones make up approximately 1%. Source material: sorted CD4+, CD8+, or CD8+CD57+ T cells (not recorded which) from PBMCs. The sequence was obtained from a human donor in good health. The gene calls are TRBV19 and TRBJ2-1, with D unresolved. CDR3 sequence: CASSHSAEQFF. The DNA for the CDR3 is TGTGCCAGTAGTCATAGTGCTGAGCAGTTCTTC. Variable domain in full (rest from reference TRBV19 and TRBJ2-1): DGGITQSPKYLFRKEGQNVTLSCEQNLNHDAMYWYRQDPGQGLRLIYYSQIVNDFQKGDIAEGYSVSREKKESFPLTVTSAQKNPTAFYLCASSHSAEQFFGPGTRLTVL.